This entry lists 5 T cell receptor beta chains sequenced from one sample in a study of coeliac disease. Sequenced by immunoSEQ multiplex PCR; TCRdb stores in-frame clones only, minus some. The profile shows about 4,000 clones, roughly 67% of them singletons. Sequenced input: lymphocytes from the gut lamina propria. The receptors here all came from a woman aged 30 to 39 without celiac disease.

The chain employs TRBV2 and TRBJ2-3, with 9 bases lining up with TRBD1. In germline, CDR1 is SNHLY, CDR2 FYNNEI. CDR3 size: 15 residues. Germline trimming cut 6 bases from V and 8 bases from J; bases unmatched to any gene: 12. The CDR3 DNA reads as TGTGCCAGCAGCCGCACAGGGGGCGCATCGGTTACGCAGTATTTT. It yields the protein CASSRTGGASVTQYF.

This clone was seen a few times. CDR3 nucleotide sequence: TGCAGCGGCGCCAGGGGTATGAACACTGAAGCTTTCTTT. Translation: CSGARGMNTEAFF. This chain links TRBV29-1 with TRBJ1-1; weak D call: TRBD1 (6 bases). CDR3 size: 13 residues. V was trimmed by 7 bases and J by 0 bases, leaving 12 bases between them. Germline V gene lookup returns CDR1 SQVTM and CDR2 ANQGSEA.

The V and J genes are TRBV6-6 and TRBJ1-5; D is unclear. Looked up from germline, CDR1 is MNHNY and CDR2 is SVGAGI (reference sequence). Between the trimmed V and J ends, which lost 5 bases and 2 bases, there was a span of 16 bases. This CDR3 is built from 16 residues. The CDR3 DNA is TGTGCCAGCAGTCCAACCGGAGGGCGCCGCAATCAGCCCCAGCATTTT. Its protein product is CASSPTGGRRNQPQHF.

The chain employs TRBV27 and TRBJ1-1, with D perhaps TRBD1 (6 bases). Per the germline V gene, CDR1 is MNHEY and CDR2 is SMNVEV (reference sequence). V lost 6 bases, J lost 1 base, and 9 bases lay in between. The CDR3 runs to 13 residues. CDR3 bases: TGTGCCAGCAGCTTGACAGGGAACACTGAAGCTTTCTTT. Translating it yields CASSLTGNTEAFF.

The rearrangement links TRBV7-2 to TRBJ2-3, with 8 bases aligning to TRBD2. Germline lookup yields CDR1 SGHTA and CDR2 FQGNSA. The CDR3 loop spans 15 amino acids. Trimming cost V 2 bases and J 5 bases; bases outside gene matches: 6. The CDR3 DNA sequence: TGTGCCAGCAGCTTAAGACGGGGGGGCCTAGATACGCAGTATTTT. Protein sequence: CASSLRRGGLDTQYF. Full variable domain (outside the CDR3, taken from reference TRBV7-2 and TRBJ2-3): GAGVSQSPSNKVTEKGKDVELRCDPISGHTALYWYRQSLGQGLEFLIYFQGNSAPDKSGLPSDRFSAERTGGSVSTLTIQRTQQEDSAVYLCASSLRRGGLDTQYFGPGTRLTVL.